This TCR beta chain was sequenced in a study of cytomegalovirus exposure and HLA in healthy donors. Broader study findings: Analyzed later, association rates of TCRs varied across HLA loci, with DRB1 most and HLA-C fewest.

As concerns this clone: Antigen specificity is unknown.

The CDR3 is 16 residues long. V lost 1 base and J 4 bases, leaving 13 bases between the germline ends. Germline V gene data show CDR1 as MGHRA and CDR2 as YSYEKL. While unrecorded immune exposures were likely, the donors were nominally healthy when sampled. This PCR relied on a set of 60 Vbeta primers and 13 Jbeta primers. The repertoire was sequenced with immunoSEQ multiplex PCR; TCRdb's copy has only in-frame clones and lacks some. The table lists 99,000 or so clones, about 79% of them singletons. The sequencing input was PBMCs. This rearrangement joins TRBV4-1 to TRBJ2-2; TRBD1 is a possible D gene (6 bases). The receptor's source is a man in his 60s in good health and CMV-seropositive. The CDR3 spells CASSQVPGQVTGELFF. The CDR3 coding sequence is TGCGCCAGCAGCCAAGTCCCGGGACAAGTCACCGGGGAGCTGTTTTTT.